Described below is a single T cell receptor beta chain sequence and its context. This record comes from a study of TIL therapy for anti-PD-1-resistant metastatic lung cancer. Overall study: Median tumor PD-L1 proportion score was under 7.5%.

The V segment lost 3 bases and the J segment 2 bases; nucleotides outside the gene matches: 3. Germline V gene data show CDR1 as SGHTA and CDR2 as FQGNSA. The length of the CDR3 is 15 residues. Time point indicated: pre-treatment sample, taken before nivolumab and TIL therapy. Adults with stage 4 NSCLC were enrolled in a phase I trial. The libraries were made with immunoSEQ v3. Generated by immunoSEQ multiplex PCR, the TCRdb table keeps only in-frame clones and is missing some. The sample carries roughly 20,000 clones, 83% recorded once. The TCR originated in a person aged 25-80 years with non-small cell lung cancer. The sequencing used blood, collected at baseline. The chain combines TRBV7-2 with TRBJ1-5; 8 bases map to TRBD1. The CDR3 sequence: CASSLGQAGNQPQHF. In DNA, the CDR3 is TGTGCCAGCAGCTTGGGACAGGCTGGCAATCAGCCCCAGCATTTT. The full variable domain, in which reference TRBV7-2 and TRBJ1-5 provide the parts outside the CDR3, is GAGVSQSPSNKVTEKGKDVELRCDPISGHTALYWYRQSLGQGLEFLIYFQGNSAPDKSGLPSDRFSAERTGGSVSTLTIQRTQQEDSAVYLCASSLGQAGNQPQHFGDGTRLSIL.